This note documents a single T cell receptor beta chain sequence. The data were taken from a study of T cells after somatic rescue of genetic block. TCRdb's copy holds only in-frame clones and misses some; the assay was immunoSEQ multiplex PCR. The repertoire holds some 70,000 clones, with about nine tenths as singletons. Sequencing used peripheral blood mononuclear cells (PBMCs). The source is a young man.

CDR3: CASSVVAASMDTQYF. DNA for the CDR3: TGTGCCAGCAGCGTAGTGGCGGCTAGCATGGATACGCAGTATTTT. This chain uses TRBV9 with TRBJ2-3, with a weak D call TRBD2 (5 bases). There are 15 residues in the CDR3. V gave up 0 bases and J gave up 6 bases, with 14 bases separating them. Germline CDR1 reads SGDLS; CDR2 reads YYNGEE.